This TCR beta chain was captured by sequencing in a study of CD8+ T cells in alopecia areata (dated by TCRdb to the late 2010s). With regard to the full study: The treated patients, all with moderate-to-severe alopecia areata, were enrolled in an open-label pilot trial of oral tofacitinib given at 5 to 10 mg twice daily. Scalp clonality was compared across normal scalp (n=4), patchy alopecia areata scalp (n=8), and alopecia totalis/universalis scalp (n=8). Scalp tissue and sorted CD4+ and CD8+ peripheral blood T cells from patchy and totalis/universalis alopecia areata patients and from healthy controls were covered by human TCRbeta sequencing. Tofacitinib was given for 6 to 18 months, followed by 6 months of follow-up off drug to assess delayed response and recurrence. RNA was extracted with the PAXgene miRNA kit for fixed scalp, the miRNeasy kit for PBMCs, and the RNeasy kit for mouse skin. High-throughput TCRbeta sequencing was used to examine T cell clonal expansion in alopecia areata in both the C3H/HeJ mouse model and human patients. Amplification of TCRbeta CDR3 regions was done by immunoSEQ multiplex PCR using 35 Vbeta forward primers and 13 Jbeta reverse primers. In treated patients, disease severity was measured using the SALT score, which gives the percentage of scalp surface area affected. Biopsies were taken from tofacitinib-treated patients at baseline and again at 4 and 24 weeks into treatment, and several of those patients also had a later scalp biopsy.

The time point label, read with the paper, signifies: more than three weeks on oral tofacitinib. The treatment or condition label, read with the paper, signifies: oral pan-JAK inhibitor, 5-10 mg twice daily. Lesional scalp punch biopsies and peripheral blood were collected from alopecia areata patients. PBMCs were separated by density centrifugation and stained for CD3, CD4 and CD8, after which CD4+ and CD8+ T cells were sorted on a FACSAria. The full study reports these points: Resident alphabeta T cells in normal human skin are also sequenced, complicating scalp TCR repertoire analysis, unlike mouse skin dominated by gammadelta T cells. Because the treated cohort was small and had just a single nonresponder, larger studies are needed to establish links between baseline CD8+ expansion and response. Shared TCR sequences between patients were less evident than in mice, which may be partly attributable to HLA diversity in the patient population. Tofacitinib significantly lowered scalp clonality and the number of expanded CD8+ clones among the top 100 scalp clones. Compared with normal scalp, lesional scalp, particularly in alopecia totalis/universalis, had higher clonality and more expanded CD8+ clones, which suggests antigenic drive. Many expanded lesional clones were found to persist in scalp and blood during tofacitinib treatment, and relapse after treatment cessation may be partly explained by this persistence.

Comments on this clone: What this receptor recognizes is not known. No much larger clonotype is one base removed from it; base qualities were not supplied.

Libraries were prepared through the immunoSEQ multiplex PCR assay. To provide template for TCR sequencing, every sample had RNA extracted and reverse transcribed into cDNA. SuperScript III was used to make first-strand cDNA, primed with a 2:1 mix of oligo-dT and random hexamers. A synthetic immune receptor repertoire was used to assess amplification bias, and residual bias was removed computationally. In the paper's pipeline: Raw reads were preprocessed to remove errors, and CDR3 was defined by IMGT conventions from the conserved cysteine to phenylalanine. Clonality was computed by normalizing Shannon entropy by log2 of the number of productive unique TCRs and subtracting the result from 1. Whether each scalp clone was CD4 or CD8 was inferred by checking scalp TCRbeta sequences against the CD4 and CD8 repertoires from sorted blood. The clones in this table, taken by TCRdb from immuneACCESS, are in-frame only. Not every clone is retained; where verified, under half of the shortfall comes from an unresolved V gene, and the cause of the rest is unknown. Clonal size and the V and J genes are those of that table, whereas D and trimming came from the DNA. The sample profile shows over 100,000 clones; more than 40% of them were found once. The ten largest make up roughly 0.5% of the sample.

V is pared back by 8 bases and J by 6 bases, with 8 bases lying between the germline termini. From its cysteine to its phenylalanine, the CDR3 spans 11 amino acids. Left in the record is the CDR3 DNA by itself, 33 bases read in frame from the first base. CDR1 and CDR2 are drawn from the germline V gene: MGHDK, SYGVNS. The receptor was isolated from a human donor with alopecia areata. The material sequenced was CD4+ T cells sorted from blood, taken at week 4, from a patient treated with tofacitinib. The chain employs TRBV25-1 and TRBJ1-5, with TRBD1 perhaps the D gene, on 5 matching bases. This receptor has the CDR3 CASPRVQPQHF. The bases read TGTGCCAGCCCCAGGGTTCAGCCCCAGCATTTT.